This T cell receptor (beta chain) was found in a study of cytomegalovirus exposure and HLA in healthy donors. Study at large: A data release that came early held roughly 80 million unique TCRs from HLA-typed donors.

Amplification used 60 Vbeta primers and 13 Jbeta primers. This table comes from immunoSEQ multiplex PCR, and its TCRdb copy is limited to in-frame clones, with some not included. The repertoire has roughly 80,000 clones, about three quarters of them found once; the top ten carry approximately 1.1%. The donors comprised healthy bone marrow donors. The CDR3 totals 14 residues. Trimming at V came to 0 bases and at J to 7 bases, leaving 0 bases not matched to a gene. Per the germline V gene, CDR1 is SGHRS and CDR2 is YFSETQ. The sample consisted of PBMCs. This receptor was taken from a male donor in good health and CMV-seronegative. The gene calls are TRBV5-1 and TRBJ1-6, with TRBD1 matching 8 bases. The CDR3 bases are TGCGCCAGCAGCTTGGGACAGGGGAATTCACCCCTCCACTTT. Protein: CASSLGQGNSPLHF.